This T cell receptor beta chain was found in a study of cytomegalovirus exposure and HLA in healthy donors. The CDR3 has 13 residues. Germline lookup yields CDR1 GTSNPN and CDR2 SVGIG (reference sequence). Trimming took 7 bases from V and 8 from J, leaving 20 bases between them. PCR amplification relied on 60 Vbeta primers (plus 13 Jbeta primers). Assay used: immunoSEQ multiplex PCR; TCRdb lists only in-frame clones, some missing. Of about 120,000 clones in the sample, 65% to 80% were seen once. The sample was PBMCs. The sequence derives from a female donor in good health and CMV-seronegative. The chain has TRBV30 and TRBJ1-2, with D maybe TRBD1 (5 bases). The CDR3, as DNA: TGTGCCTTGGGACGGCGAGGGGAGGACGGCTACACCTTC. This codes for CALGRRGEDGYTF.